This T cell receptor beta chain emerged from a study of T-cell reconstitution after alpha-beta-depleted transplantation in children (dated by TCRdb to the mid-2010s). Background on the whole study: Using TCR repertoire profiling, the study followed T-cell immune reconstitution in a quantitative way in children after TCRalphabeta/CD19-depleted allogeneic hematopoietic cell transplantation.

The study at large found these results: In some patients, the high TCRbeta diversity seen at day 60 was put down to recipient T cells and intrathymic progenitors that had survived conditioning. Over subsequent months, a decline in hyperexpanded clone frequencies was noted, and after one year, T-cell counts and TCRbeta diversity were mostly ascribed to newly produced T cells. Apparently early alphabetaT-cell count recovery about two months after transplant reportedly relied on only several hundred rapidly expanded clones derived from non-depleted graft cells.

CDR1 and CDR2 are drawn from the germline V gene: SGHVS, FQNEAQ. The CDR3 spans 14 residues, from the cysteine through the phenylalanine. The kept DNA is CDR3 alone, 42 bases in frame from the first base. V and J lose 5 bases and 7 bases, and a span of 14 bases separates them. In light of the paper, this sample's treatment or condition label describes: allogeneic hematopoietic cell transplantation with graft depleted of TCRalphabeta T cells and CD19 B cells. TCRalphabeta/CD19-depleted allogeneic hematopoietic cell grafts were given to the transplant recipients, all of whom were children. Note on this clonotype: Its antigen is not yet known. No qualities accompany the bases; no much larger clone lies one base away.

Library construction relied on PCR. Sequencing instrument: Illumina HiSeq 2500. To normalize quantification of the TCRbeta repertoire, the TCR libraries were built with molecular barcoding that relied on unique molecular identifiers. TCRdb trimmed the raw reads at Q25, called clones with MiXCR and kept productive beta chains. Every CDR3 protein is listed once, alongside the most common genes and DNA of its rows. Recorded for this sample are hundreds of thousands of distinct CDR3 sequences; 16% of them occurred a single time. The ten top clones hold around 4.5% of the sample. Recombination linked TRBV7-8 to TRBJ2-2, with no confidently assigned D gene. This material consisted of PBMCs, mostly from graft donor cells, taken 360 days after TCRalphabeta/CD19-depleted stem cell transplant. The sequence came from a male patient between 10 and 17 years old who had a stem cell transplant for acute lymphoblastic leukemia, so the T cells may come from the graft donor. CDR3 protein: CASSPWRQDGELFF. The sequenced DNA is TGTGCCAGCAGCCCCTGGCGGCAGGACGGGGAGCTGTTTTTT.